The 12 T cell receptor beta chains presented below share a single source sample, sequenced in a study of T cell repertoires in cytomegalovirus infection. Using its own MiXCR run on the reads, TCRdb lists one record per CDR3 protein. The profile shows fewer than 60,000 distinct CDR3 sequences, about 19% of them singletons. For these receptors, no antigen is known. The material sequenced was CD8+ T cells from cultured PBMCs, taken from culture after CMV antigen stimulation. These receptors all stem from a human donor in good health (CMV status not recorded). Some clones in this sample may be carry-over from other donors' samples.

This clonotype appeared a few times. V and J are TRBV6-2 or TRBV6-3 and TRBJ1-5; 7 bases map to TRBD1. This CDR3 has 13 amino acids. Germline values: CDR1 MNHEY, CDR2 SVGEGT. V shed 2 bases, J shed 8 bases, and the junction held 3 bases outside the gene matches. CDR3 sequence reads: CASSYRGPKPQHF. CDR3 in DNA: TGTGCCAGCAGTTACAGGGGGCCAAAGCCCCAGCATTTT.

Only one count was recorded for this clonotype. The chain recombines TRBV7-9 with TRBJ2-1; D is undetermined. Germline V CDR1 and CDR2: SEHNR, FQNEAQ (reference sequence). The CDR3 is 12 amino acids. Trimming removed 0 bases from V and 13 bases from J, with 10 bases in between. This CDR3 is CASSLAGLGQFF. CDR3 nucleotide sequence: TGTGCCAGCAGCTTAGCGGGTTTAGGCCAGTTCTTC. The full variable domain, its missing parts supplied by reference TRBV7-9 and TRBJ2-1, is DTGVSQNPRHKITKRGQNVTFRCDPISEHNRLYWYRQTLGQGPEFLTYFQNEAQLEKSRLLSDRFSAERPKGSFSTLEIQRTEQGDSAMYLCASSLAGLGQFFGPGTRLTVL.

The V gene is TRBV6-1, the J gene TRBJ1-1; D unresolved. The CDR3 spans 12 residues. V gave up 1 base and J gave up 6 bases, with 6 bases separating them. Germline CDR1 and CDR2: MNHNS and SASEGT. CDR3 nucleotides: TGTGCCAGCAGTGAAGTCAGGCCTGAAGCTTTCTTT. It is translated as CASSEVRPEAFF.

This clonotype was picked up a small number of times. The genes are TRBV6-2 or TRBV6-3 and TRBJ1-2, with D perhaps TRBD1 (6 bases). Germline CDR1 is MNHEY and CDR2 is SVGEGT. Trimming took off 4 bases at V and 0 bases at J, with 15 bases between the two ends. CDR3 length equals 16 residues. The CDR3 nucleotides are TGTGCCAGCAGTTTAAACCGGGACACCGCTAACTATGGCTACACCTTC. It specifies CASSLNRDTANYGYTF.

This clonotype appeared a few times. CDR3 region: CASSFLFGTGPYEQYF. The CDR3 DNA reads TGTGCCAGCAGTTTCCTTTTCGGGACGGGACCCTACGAGCAGTACTTC. The V gene is TRBV12-3 or TRBV12-4, the J gene TRBJ2-7; either TRBD1 or TRBD2 may supply D (5 bases each). The CDR3 covers 16 residues. Trimming took off 3 bases at V and 2 bases at J, with 17 bases between the two ends.

CDR3 in DNA: TGCGCCAGCAGCCAACACCTTACAGGGGGGATCTATGGCTACACCTTC. Its translation: CASSQHLTGGIYGYTF. This chain uses TRBV4-1 with TRBJ1-2; 8 nucleotides match TRBD1. CDR1 is MGHRA, CDR2 YSYEKL, per germline. The CDR3 totals 16 residues. The V gene end was trimmed by 2 bases and the J gene end by 4 bases; junction bases not matched to a gene: 9.

The rearrangement links TRBV7-8 to TRBJ2-5, with 15 bases aligning to TRBD2. The CDR3 runs 14 residues. Germline CDR1 SGHVS, CDR2 FQNEAQ. Germline trimming cut 8 bases from V and 7 bases from J; bases unmatched to any gene: 5. The CDR3 DNA follows: TGTGCCAGCCACAGGGGACTAGCGGGGGGGACCCAGTACTTC. As protein: CASHRGLAGGTQYF.

The table lists this clonotype with a few counts. The V gene is TRBV7-2, the J gene TRBJ2-5; the D is unclear. Trimming cost V 1 base and J 1 base, with 4 bases left between them. The CDR3 extends over 13 amino acids. Germline-derived CDR1 and CDR2 are SGHTA and FQGNSA. The CDR3 region is CASSLGRQETQYF. The CDR3 DNA reads as TGTGCCAGCAGCTTAGGTCGCCAAGAGACCCAGTACTTC.

This clonotype was counted only a few times. The V call is TRBV27, the J call TRBJ1-5; D is unresolved. CDR3 length: 13 residues. Germline CDR1 reads MNHEY; CDR2 reads SMNVEV (reference sequence). Trimming took 3 bases from V and 8 from J, leaving 11 bases between them. The DNA for the CDR3 is TGTGCCAGCAGTTTGTGGGGAGGGAAGCCCCAGCATTTT. It translates to CASSLWGGKPQHF.

The V call is TRBV7-2, the J call TRBJ1-1; no clear D gene. The CDR3 extends over 13 amino acids. V gave up 3 bases and J gave up 8 bases, with 13 bases separating them. Germline V gene lookup returns CDR1 SGHTA and CDR2 FQGNSA. CDR3 coding DNA: TGTGCCAGCAGCTTCACCCCTGGGAAGGAAGCTTTCTTT. This codes for CASSFTPGKEAFF.

This clonotype was seen at least ten times. The CDR3 DNA is TGTGCCAGCAGCCCATCGACCGAGAACTATGGCTACACCTTC. As protein: CASSPSTENYGYTF. This chain connects TRBV7-8 to TRBJ1-2; no definite D call. CDR1 and CDR2 from the germline V gene are SGHVS and FQNEAQ. V lost 5 bases to trimming and J lost 2 bases, with 12 bases between them. The CDR3 has 14 residues.

The chain recombines TRBV4-2 with TRBJ2-7, with 9 bases aligning to TRBD1. This CDR3 contains 15 residues. V was clipped by 0 bases and J by 3 bases; unmatched bases: 3. CDR1 is LGHNA and CDR2 is YNFKEQ in the germline V gene. The CDR3 sequence is CASSQEDRGGYEQYF. The CDR3 DNA sequence: TGTGCCAGCAGCCAAGAGGACAGGGGAGGCTACGAGCAGTACTTC.